This TCR beta chain was retrieved from a study of T cells after yellow fever vaccination. In the study overall: For low cell numbers, libraries were made with SMART-Seq v4 Ultra Low Input.

V was clipped by 3 bases and J by 4 bases, with 18 bases between them. The CDR3 loop spans 16 amino acids. Germline V gene data show CDR1 as MGHDK and CDR2 as SYGVNS. A process of 5'RACE template switching, which added a universal primer site and UMIs, was used to make TCR cDNA. MiXCR, run by TCRdb on the 5' RACE reads, gives a single entry per CDR3 protein. Found here are a few hundred thousand distinct CDR3 sequences, less than 8.5% of them singletons; the top ten hold roughly 0.9%. Sequenced material: CD4+ T cells sorted from PBMCs, taken 15 days after the yellow fever booster vaccination. The genes are TRBV25-1 and TRBJ1-2; perhaps TRBD1 as D (6 bases). The sequence derives from a man aged 30 to 45 who received the YFV17D yellow fever vaccine. CDR3 sequence (DNA): TGTGCCAGCAGTGACGACGGGATGGGGGCGTTCTATGGCTACACCTTC. Its protein is CASSDDGMGAFYGYTF.